This T cell receptor (beta chain) was recovered during a study of blood T cell repertoires in COVID-19. Study details: The United States, Italy and Spain were the sources of the acute and convalescent COVID-19 samples. Nucleic acid was either cDNA or gDNA, and it came from T cells, B-cell-depleted T cells, or PBMCs.

Authors' methods: Nucleated cell number was recorded as an estimate derived from reference gene primer amplification. Here immunoSEQ multiplex PCR was the method, and the copy in TCRdb shows in-frame clones only, minus some. The V and J calls and clone size come from that table; D and trimming were worked out from the DNA. The sample contains 300,000 to 350,000 clones, around nine tenths of which appear only once. The CDR3 length is 16 residues. Germline V lookup: CDR1 SGHTA, CDR2 FQGNSA. V dropped 5 bases and J dropped 6; count of bases not matched to a gene: 12. The source is a woman aged 18-30 years who had recovered from COVID-19. The rearrangement uses TRBV7-2 and TRBJ1-2; 10 bases align to TRBD1. The specimen sequenced was peripheral blood. CDR3 coding DNA: TGTGCCAGCAGCCCGTCGTGGGACAGGGGAAGGAATGGCTACACCTTC. As protein: CASSPSWDRGRNGYTF.